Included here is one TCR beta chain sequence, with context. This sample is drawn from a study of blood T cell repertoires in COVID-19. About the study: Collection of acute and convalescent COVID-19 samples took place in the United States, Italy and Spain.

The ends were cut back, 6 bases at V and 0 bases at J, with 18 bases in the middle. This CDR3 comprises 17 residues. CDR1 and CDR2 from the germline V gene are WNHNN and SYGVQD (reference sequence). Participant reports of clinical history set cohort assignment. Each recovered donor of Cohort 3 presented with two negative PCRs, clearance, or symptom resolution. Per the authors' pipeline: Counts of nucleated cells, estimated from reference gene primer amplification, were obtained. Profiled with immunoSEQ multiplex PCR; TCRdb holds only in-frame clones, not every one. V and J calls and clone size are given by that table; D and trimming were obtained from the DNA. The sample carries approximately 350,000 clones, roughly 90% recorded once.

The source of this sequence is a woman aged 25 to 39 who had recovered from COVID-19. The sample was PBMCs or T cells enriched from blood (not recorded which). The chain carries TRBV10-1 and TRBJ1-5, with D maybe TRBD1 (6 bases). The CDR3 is CASRETGFGYSNQPQHF. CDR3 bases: TGCGCCAGCAGGGAAACAGGGTTCGGATATAGCAATCAGCCCCAGCATTTT.